This entry features one TCR beta chain sequence. Germline V gene data show CDR1 as SGHNT and CDR2 as YYREEE (reference sequence). Between the trimmed V and J ends, which lost 6 bases and 5 bases, there was a span of 17 bases. The CDR3 sequence is 14 residues long. This specimen belongs to a study of tumor T cells in aggressive B-cell lymphoma. Using immunoSEQ multiplex PCR, the repertoire was profiled, and TCRdb retains in-frame clones only, with some absent. The table lists some 10,000 clones, approximately 85% of them singletons. The chain employs TRBV5-4 and TRBJ1-2; a possible D gene is TRBD1 (5 bases). The sequenced sample consisted of tumor tissue. This clonotype was obtained from an adult with diffuse large B cell lymphoma. CDR3 in amino acids: CASITWGRSYGYTF. In DNA form, the CDR3 reads TGTGCCAGCATCACGTGGGGCAGATCTTATGGCTACACCTTC.